The clone carrying this T cell receptor beta chain was seen a handful of times. Its matching antigen is unknown. This CDR3 has 15 amino acids. V gave up 4 bases and J gave up 0 bases; unmatched junction bases: 3. CDR1 and CDR2 from the germline V gene are SEHNR and FQNEAQ (reference sequence). These data come from a study of long-term antiretroviral therapy in people with HIV. Version v3.0 of the immunoSEQ assay ran at survey level. The method was immunoSEQ multiplex PCR; TCRdb's version includes in-frame clones alone and lacks a portion of them. The sample carries about 34,000 clones, roughly nine tenths recorded once. Findings and limits, study-wide: Diversity remained lower than transplant donor controls, even though it increased after ART.

The sample in question was unsorted PBMCs, obtained 1.1 years after starting antiretroviral therapy. This chain links TRBV7-9 with TRBJ1-2, with TRBD1 matching 9 bases. This receptor was taken from a man between 18 and 29 years old with HIV. This CDR3 reads CASSSRDRANYGYTF. CDR3 in DNA: TGTGCCAGCAGCTCCCGGGACAGGGCTAACTATGGCTACACCTTC.